Listed here are 9 T cell receptor beta chains from one sample, sequenced in a study of CD8 T cells in ankylosing spondylitis (dated by TCRdb to 2016 to 2017). Libraries were made using 5' RACE. Instrument on record: Illumina HiSeq 2500. Using fastp at Q25 and MiXCR, TCRdb reprocessed the public reads and kept productive beta chains. Under each unique CDR3 protein, matching rows form one entry showing the most common genes and DNA. The sample table contains 250,000 to 350,000 distinct CDR3 sequences; only one count was recorded for 15% to 20% of them. Jointly, the top ten make up roughly 8% of the sample. Source material: blood, either unsorted or a sorted T cell fraction (not recorded which). These receptor sequences come from a male donor with ankylosing spondylitis or in good health (not recorded which).

This clonotype was recorded once. The rearrangement uses TRBV6-5 and TRBJ1-6; D unclear. Germline values: CDR1 MNHEY, CDR2 SVGAGI. V gave up 4 bases and J gave up 10 bases, with 14 bases separating them. The CDR3 length is 14 residues. This chain's CDR3 is CASSLGMRYSPLHF. The CDR3 DNA is TGTGCCAGCAGTTTGGGCATGCGATACTCACCCCTCCACTTT.

A single count supports this clonotype. The chain couples TRBV5-4 to TRBJ2-3, with 8 bases aligning to TRBD2. The junction had 3 bases not matched to a gene; V was cut back by 4 bases and J by 2 bases. Germline V gene lookup returns CDR1 SGHNT and CDR2 YYREEE (reference sequence). CDR3 length: 14 amino acids. The CDR3 loop is CASSVLADTDTQYF. In DNA, the CDR3 is TGTGCCAGCAGCGTACTAGCGGACACAGATACGCAGTATTTT.

The rearrangement uses TRBV18 and TRBJ1-6, with no clear D. CDR1 and CDR2 from the germline V gene are KGHSH and LQKENI. There are 17 residues in the CDR3. V lost 2 bases and J lost 9, with 20 bases in between. The DNA for the CDR3 is TGTGCCAGCTCACCAACGCCCTGGGGAACCCAGCCTTCACCCCTCCACTTT. It encodes CASSPTPWGTQPSPLHF.

This rearrangement joins TRBV5-1 to TRBJ2-2; D unclear. Germline V gene lookup returns CDR1 SGHRS and CDR2 YFSETQ. V gave up 1 base and J gave up 4 bases, with 11 bases separating them. CDR3 length equals 15 residues. CDR3 amino acids: CASSLYGTGTGELFF. The DNA for the CDR3 is TGCGCCAGCAGCTTGTATGGAACCGGCACCGGGGAGCTGTTTTTT.

This clonotype was counted at least ten times. V gene TRBV10-3 combines with J gene TRBJ1-6; TRBD1 aligns across 10 bases. The CDR3 is 14 residues long. Trimming at V came to 6 bases and at J to 5 bases, leaving 1 base not matched to a gene. Germline CDR1 and CDR2: ENHRY and SYGVKD. As DNA, the CDR3 is TGTGCCATCAGGGGGACAGGGGATAATTCACCCCTCCACTTT. Translation: CAIRGTGDNSPLHF.

This clonotype was seen a few times. The CDR3 protein is CASRDGGSNQPQHF. The DNA for the CDR3 is TGTGCCAGCAGGGACGGGGGCAGTAATCAGCCCCAGCATTTT. The chain is built from TRBV7-8 and TRBJ1-5; weak D call: TRBD1 (6 bases). The length of the CDR3 is 14 residues. Per the germline V gene, CDR1 is SGHVS and CDR2 is FQNEAQ. Trimming left V 6 bases short and J 4 bases short, with 13 bases between.

V and J are TRBV20-1 and TRBJ2-1, with 8 positions matching TRBD2. CDR3 length: 14 amino acids. Germline assignment: CDR1 DFQATT and CDR2 SNEGSKA (reference sequence). Trimming at V came to 5 bases and at J to 0 bases, leaving 3 bases not matched to a gene. The CDR3 DNA reads as TGCAGTGCTGCGGGGGGTCGCTCCTACAATGAGCAGTTCTTC. This translates into CSAAGGRSYNEQFF.

This chain links TRBV5-8 with TRBJ2-3; 8 bases are a match to TRBD2. This CDR3 region has 16 residues. CDR1 is SGHTS, CDR2 YDEGEE, per germline. J was trimmed by 4 bases and V by 4 bases; bases with no gene match: 11. The CDR3 is CASSPPPGGAPDTQYF. The CDR3 bases are TGTGCCAGCAGCCCGCCCCCGGGGGGGGCTCCAGATACGCAGTATTTT. Looking up the rest from reference TRBV5-8 and TRBJ2-3 gives the full variable domain: EAGVTQSPTHLIKTRGQQATLRCSPISGHTSVYWYQQALGLGLQFLLWYDEGEERNRGNFPPRFSGRQFPNYSSELNVNALELEDSALYLCASSPPPGGAPDTQYFGPGTRLTVL.

The CDR3 region has the DNA TGTGCCAGCAGCCCGACCATACTGCCGACCGGGGAGCTGTTTTTT. Translating gives CASSPTILPTGELFF. The rearrangement uses TRBV14 and TRBJ2-2; D is uncertain. V shed 4 bases and J shed 5 bases, with 14 bases lying between them. Germline CDR1 and CDR2: SGHDN and FVKESK. The CDR3 is made up of 15 amino acids. Combining the CDR3 with reference TRBV14 and TRBJ2-2 gives the whole variable domain EAGVTQFPSHSVIEKGQTVTLRCDPISGHDNLYWYRRVMGKEIKFLLHFVKESKQDESGMPNNRFLAERTGGTYSTLKVQPAELEDSGVYFCASSPTILPTGELFFGEGSRLTVL.